Ten or more counts support the clone carrying this T cell receptor (beta chain). These data are taken from a study of identical twins. TCRdb itself ran the 5' RACE reads through MiXCR, one entry per CDR3 protein. The profile covers a few hundred thousand distinct CDR3 sequences, with over 8.5% appearing a single time and roughly 3% taken by the ten largest. This same sample was also taken into another study, of yellow fever vaccine responses in identical twins. That work adds: Vaccine T cell responses of twins reportedly seemed partly convergent and partly personalized.

Input material: PBMCs. The sequence was obtained from a woman aged 18-29 years in good health.

The chain's CDR3 is CASSAQGTGELFF. The CDR3 DNA is TGTGCCAGCAGCGCGCAGGGGACCGGGGAGCTGTTTTTT. The genes are TRBV2 and TRBJ2-2; TRBD1 is a possible D gene (6 bases). The CDR3 spans 13 residues. V was trimmed by 6 bases and J by 5 bases, leaving 10 bases between them. In germline, CDR1 is SNHLY, CDR2 FYNNEI. Complete variable domain (other parts from reference TRBV2 and TRBJ2-2): EPEVTQTPSHQVTQMGQEVILRCVPISNHLYFYWYRQILGQKVEFLVSFYNNEISEKSEIFDDQFSVERPDGSNFTLKIRSTKLEDSAMYFCASSAQGTGELFFGEGSRLTVL.